This T cell receptor beta chain is drawn from a study of early T cells in non-severe SARS-CoV-2 infection. Study in general: Unsorted whole-blood RNA was sequenced in bulk, leaving chains unpaired.

This CDR3 is built from 14 residues. Germline CDR1 DFQATT, CDR2 SNEGSKA (reference sequence). The V end lost 5 bases, the J end lost 7 bases, and 15 bases lay between the germline ends. This clonotype was detected a few times. Its antigen remains unknown. The study, taken as a whole, reports: Matching against VDJdb likely underestimated virus-specific expansions, favoring anti-spike CD8.

Individual cDNA molecules carried attached unique molecular identifiers. TCRdb re-derived calls from the 5' RACE reads in MiXCR, one entry per CDR3 protein. The sample holds around 98,000 distinct CDR3 sequences; 9.5% to 12% are singletons and the top ten take approximately 5%. The chain has TRBV20-1 and TRBJ1-6; D remains unclear. Sequencing was done on a sample of whole blood. This sequence was found in an adult who was a healthcare worker with PCR-confirmed SARS-CoV-2 infection or an uninfected control (not recorded which). CDR3 amino acids: CSAPPPGANSPLHF. The CDR3 coding sequence is TGCAGTGCTCCTCCCCCAGGAGCGAATTCACCCCTCCACTTT.